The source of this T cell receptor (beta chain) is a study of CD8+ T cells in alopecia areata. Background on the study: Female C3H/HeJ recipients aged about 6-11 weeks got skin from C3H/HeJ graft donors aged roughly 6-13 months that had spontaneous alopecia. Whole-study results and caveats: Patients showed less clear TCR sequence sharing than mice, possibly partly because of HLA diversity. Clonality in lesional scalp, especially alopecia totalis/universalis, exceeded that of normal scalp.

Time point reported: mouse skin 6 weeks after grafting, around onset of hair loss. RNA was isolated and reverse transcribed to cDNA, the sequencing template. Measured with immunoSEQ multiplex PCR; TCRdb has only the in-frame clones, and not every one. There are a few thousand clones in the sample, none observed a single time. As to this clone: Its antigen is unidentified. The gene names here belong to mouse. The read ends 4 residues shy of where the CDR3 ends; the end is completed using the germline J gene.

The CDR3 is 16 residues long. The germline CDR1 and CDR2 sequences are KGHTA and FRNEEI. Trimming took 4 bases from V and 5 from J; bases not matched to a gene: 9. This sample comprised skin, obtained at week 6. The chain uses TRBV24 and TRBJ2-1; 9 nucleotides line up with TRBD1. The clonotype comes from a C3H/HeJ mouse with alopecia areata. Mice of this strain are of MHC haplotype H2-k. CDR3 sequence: CASSRDREKKNAEQFF. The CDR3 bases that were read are TGTGCCAGCAGTCGGGACAGGGAGAAAAAAAATGCT.